A single sample gave rise to the 17 T cell receptor beta chains below, sequenced in a study of blood T cell repertoires in COVID-19. TCRdb's copy holds only in-frame clones and misses some; the assay was immunoSEQ multiplex PCR. The sample contains approximately 100,000 clones, about 90% of which appear only once. Sequenced: peripheral blood. All receptors derive from a human donor in a cohort sampled during active COVID-19.

Notes on this clone: This CDR3 is also generated by other DNA sequences in the sample. V usage is TRBV19 and J usage is TRBJ1-2, with 7 bases identical to TRBD1. J gave up 3 bases and V 3 bases, and 1 base lay outside the gene matches. The CDR3 covers 13 residues. Germline V gene lookup returns CDR1 LNHDA and CDR2 SQIVND (reference sequence). The CDR3 protein is CASSIGTDYGYTF. The CDR3 nucleotides are TGTGCCAGTAGTATCGGGACAGACTATGGCTACACCTTC.

This clone occurred once. The chain links TRBV10-3 to TRBJ1-2, with TRBD1 matching 9 bases. CDR3 length equals 16 residues. Trimming took 4 bases from V and 5 from J; bases not matched to a gene: 11. In germline, CDR1 is ENHRY, CDR2 SYGVKD. Written as DNA, the CDR3 is TGTGCCATCAGTGGGGGACAGGGCCCTACGGTTTATGGCTACACCTTC. This encodes CAISGGQGPTVYGYTF.

V and J are TRBV19 and TRBJ2-1; 10 bases agree with TRBD2. CDR1 and CDR2 from the germline V gene are LNHDA and SQIVND (reference sequence). CDR3 length equals 17 residues. J was trimmed by 4 bases and V by 4 bases; bases with no gene match: 10. This CDR3 is CASSTLVGAGGYNEQFF. DNA for the CDR3: TGTGCCAGTAGTACCCTTGTTGGAGCGGGGGGGTACAATGAGCAGTTCTTC.

The rearrangement uses TRBV7-9 and TRBJ1-2; 8 bases fit TRBD1. The length of the CDR3 is 13 residues. Trimming at V came to 3 bases and at J to 6 bases, leaving 3 bases not matched to a gene. From germline, CDR1 is SEHNR and CDR2 FQNEAQ (reference sequence). For the CDR3, the DNA is TGTGCCAGCAGCTTGGGACAGGCGAATGGCTACACCTTC. Translated, it gives CASSLGQANGYTF.

This chain joins TRBV10-3 and TRBJ1-4, with 10 bases matching TRBD1. This CDR3 spans 14 amino acids. J gave up 8 bases and V 4 bases, and 4 bases lay outside the gene matches. The germline V gene has CDR1 ENHRY and CDR2 SYGVKD. CDR3: CAISGTGGREKLFF. CDR3 coding DNA: TGTGCCATCAGTGGGACAGGGGGTCGGGAAAAACTGTTTTTT.

The V call is TRBV5-8, the J call TRBJ1-3; tentative D call: TRBD1 (5 bases). Trimming pared 0 bases from V and 2 bases from J, leaving 12 bases between. In germline, CDR1 is SGHTS, CDR2 YDEGEE. There are 16 residues in the CDR3. The CDR3 coding sequence is TGTGCCAGCAGCTTGGCAGGGAAGAAGCCTGGAAACACCATATATTTT. Its protein product is CASSLAGKKPGNTIYF.

This clone was picked up one time. The chain joins TRBV2 to TRBJ2-7; D is possibly TRBD2 (5 bases). The V gene's germline CDR1 is SNHLY and CDR2 FYNNEI. V was pared by 6 bases and J by 0 bases, with 15 bases between. The CDR3 length is 15 residues. CDR3 coding DNA: TGTGCCAGCAGAGGATTACCGGGGAGCTCCTACGAGCAGTACTTC. Protein product: CASRGLPGSSYEQYF.

The chain employs TRBV7-2 and TRBJ1-1; D may be TRBD1 (5 bases). Looked up from germline, CDR1 is SGHTA and CDR2 is FQGNSA. V lost 3 bases, J lost 2 bases, and 7 bases lay in between. CDR3 length: 13 amino acids. The CDR3 region has the DNA TGTGCCAGCAGCTTTAGGGGTAACACTGAAGCTTTCTTT. This codes for CASSFRGNTEAFF.

The chain employs TRBV5-4 and TRBJ2-2, with TRBD2 matching 12 bases. The ends lost 4 bases at V and 6 bases at J; junction bases unmatched: 1. This CDR3 region has 14 residues. Looked up from germline, CDR1 is SGHNT and CDR2 is YYREEE (reference sequence). CDR3 sequence: CASSPSGGAGELFF. For the CDR3, the DNA is TGTGCCAGCAGCCCTAGCGGGGGGGCCGGGGAGCTGTTTTTT.

The chain combines TRBV12-3 or TRBV12-4 with TRBJ2-7; the D gene is possibly TRBD1 (6 bases). This CDR3 contains 13 residues. Trimming stripped 5 bases from V and 5 bases from J, with 13 bases between. The CDR3 here is CASSPQGSHEQYF. The CDR3 bases are TGTGCCAGCAGTCCACAGGGAAGCCACGAGCAGTACTTC.

This CDR3 is CASTQGKNTEAFF. The CDR3 nucleotides read TGTGCCAGCACCCAGGGGAAGAACACTGAAGCTTTCTTT. The chain carries TRBV5-4 and TRBJ1-1; tentative D call: TRBD1 (6 bases). V was trimmed by 6 bases and J by 1 base, leaving 10 bases between them. The CDR3 length is 13 residues. Germline V gene sequence: CDR1 SGHNT, CDR2 YYREEE (reference sequence).

The count of this clone is one. The chain combines TRBV7-2 with TRBJ2-5; maybe TRBD2 (6 bases). The V and J ends lost 5 bases and 0 bases respectively, with 7 bases between them. Germline V gene sequence: CDR1 SGHTA, CDR2 FQGNSA. The CDR3 runs 13 residues. The DNA for the CDR3 is TGTGCCAGCAGCGGGGACTACCAAGAGACCCAGTACTTC. Its protein product is CASSGDYQETQYF.

CDR3 nucleotide sequence: TGTGCCAGCAGCTCCCCGATAGGCTACCAGACTAGGGCCACAGATACGCAGTATTTT. This codes for CASSSPIGYQTRATDTQYF. The rearrangement links TRBV7-3 to TRBJ2-3, with D possibly being TRBD2 (6 bases). Germline lookup yields CDR1 SGHTA and CDR2 FQGTGA. The CDR3 is 19 residues long. V was cut by 4 bases and J by 2 bases, with 25 bases left in between.

The chain carries TRBV7-9 and TRBJ2-3, with D possibly being TRBD2 (5 bases). The CDR3 sequence is 14 residues long. In germline, CDR1 is SEHNR, CDR2 FQNEAQ (reference sequence). The V end was cut by 5 bases, the J end by 2 bases, with 11 bases between. The CDR3 nucleotides are TGTGCCAGCAGCGTCCGGGATTACACAGATACGCAGTATTTT. This codes for CASSVRDYTDTQYF.

V usage is TRBV19 and J usage is TRBJ2-2; TRBD1 matches at 8 bases. From germline, CDR1 is LNHDA and CDR2 SQIVND (reference sequence). The CDR3 contains 15 residues. After removal of 6 bases from V and 5 bases from J, the junction contained 8 bases not matched to a gene. The chain's CDR3 is CASSRGQGWTGELFF. The CDR3 DNA reads as TGTGCCAGTAGCCGCGGACAGGGTTGGACCGGGGAGCTGTTTTTT.

In DNA, the CDR3 is TGCGCCAGCAGCTTGGCCGGTGACAGCAAGAACACCGGGGAGCTGTTTTTT. Its protein is CASSLAGDSKNTGELFF. The chain combines TRBV5-1 with TRBJ2-2, with a tentative D call TRBD1 (5 bases). Germline V gene lookup returns CDR1 SGHRS and CDR2 YFSETQ. The CDR3 contains 17 residues. Trimming took 0 bases from V and 1 from J, leaving 13 bases between them.

This rearrangement joins TRBV5-1 to TRBJ1-1; D may be TRBD1 (5 bases). Germline V gene lookup returns CDR1 SGHRS and CDR2 YFSETQ. The V gene lost 0 bases and the J gene lost 4 bases, with 7 bases spanning the gap. The CDR3 extends over 13 amino acids. The CDR3 reads CASSLAGVTEAFF. CDR3 coding DNA: TGCGCCAGCAGCTTGGCGGGGGTCACTGAAGCTTTCTTT.